These 7 T cell receptor beta chains came from one sample sequenced in a study of T cell responses to AZD1222 COVID-19 vaccine (dated by TCRdb to about 2021). According to the study, the label for this sample's time point signals: about 28 days (+/-7) after the second vaccine dose. Receptor libraries were prepared by the immunoSEQ multiplex PCR assay. Entries here come from immuneACCESS through TCRdb and include only in-frame sequences with V and J called. Some clones fail to appear in such tables; in the studies checked, an unresolved V gene covers under half of the shortfall, and the cause of the remainder is unknown. The sample includes under 170,000 clones, with 92% observed a single time. The ten largest clones represent approximately 3.4% of the sample. This specimen was peripheral blood, taken 28 days after the second AZD1222 dose. These receptors were taken from an adult who received the AZD1222 COVID-19 vaccine.

The chain is built from TRBV7-9 and TRBJ1-5; possibly TRBD1 for D (6 bases). The V gene's germline CDR1 is SEHNR and CDR2 FQNEAQ (reference sequence). CDR3 length equals 14 residues. V was trimmed by 1 base and J by 7 bases, leaving 11 bases between them. CDR3 in amino acids: CASSLGGGEQPQHF. The CDR3 DNA reads as TGTGCCAGCAGCTTAGGAGGGGGTGAACAGCCCCAGCATTTT.

CDR3: CASHPGQIDNEQFF. In DNA form, the CDR3 reads TGTGCCAGCCATCCGGGACAGATCGACAATGAGCAGTTCTTC. The rearrangement uses TRBV2 and TRBJ2-1; 7 nucleotides agree with TRBD1. CDR1 is SNHLY, CDR2 FYNNEI, per germline. This CDR3 contains 14 residues. J lost 5 bases, V lost 8 bases, and 9 bases had no gene match.

This rearrangement joins TRBV9 to TRBJ1-2; 11 bases map to TRBD1. CDR1 and CDR2 (germline): SGDLS, YYNGEE. The CDR3 runs 17 residues. V was clipped by 4 bases and J by 8 bases; unmatched bases: 16. CDR3 sequence: CASSSLRDRGSPRGYTF. The CDR3 DNA sequence: TGTGCCAGCAGCTCACTTCGGGACAGGGGGAGCCCACGAGGCTACACCTTC. The full variable domain, rest sourced from reference TRBV9 and TRBJ1-2, is DSGVTQTPKHLITATGQRVTLRCSPRSGDLSVYWYQQSLDQGLQFLIQYYNGEERAKGNILERFSAQQFPDLHSELNLSSLELGDSALYFCASSSLRDRGSPRGYTFGSGTRLTVV.

The chain joins TRBV7-2 to TRBJ1-2; D gene unclear. The germline V gene has CDR1 SGHTA and CDR2 FQGNSA. Trimming pared 0 bases from V and 0 bases from J, leaving 5 bases between. The CDR3 runs 14 residues. The CDR3 DNA reads as TGTGCCAGCAGCTTAGCGGTCTCTAACTATGGCTACACCTTC. Protein product: CASSLAVSNYGYTF.

V usage is TRBV5-4 and J usage is TRBJ2-2; 7 positions agree with TRBD2. Trimming removed 4 bases from V and 4 bases from J; junction bases left unmatched: 7. The germline V gene encodes CDR1 SGHNT and CDR2 YYREEE (reference sequence). There are 15 residues in the CDR3. The CDR3 reads CASSIGQRGTGELFF. CDR3 DNA: TGTGCCAGCAGCATTGGCCAGCGGGGCACCGGGGAGCTGTTTTTT.

The genes are TRBV29-1 and TRBJ2-7, with TRBD1 as a possible D gene (6 bases). V gave up 2 bases and J gave up 5 bases, with 10 bases separating them. This CDR3 has 12 amino acids. Germline-derived CDR1 and CDR2 are SQVTM and ANQGSEA. The CDR3 here is CSVETGFHEQYF. The CDR3, as DNA: TGCAGCGTTGAAACAGGGTTTCACGAGCAGTACTTC.

The rearrangement uses TRBV24-1 and TRBJ2-1; 9 bases align to TRBD1. The germline V gene encodes CDR1 KGHDR and CDR2 SFDVKD. This CDR3 contains 18 residues. J gave up 7 bases and V 0 bases, and 12 bases lay outside the gene matches. The CDR3 nucleotides read TGTGCCACCAGTGATTTGCAGGGACAGGGTGCAAGTCGGAATGAGCAGTTCTTC. It encodes CATSDLQGQGASRNEQFF.